Below are 26 T cell receptor beta chains sequenced from a single sample in a study of post-analysis software for immune sequencing data. General study points: TRBV segments more frequent in patients than in controls numbered roughly 5 and included TRBV5-6, TRBV5-1 and TRBV20-1.

Included in the TCR beta cDNA libraries were unique molecular identifiers. TCRdb ran MiXCR on the PCR reads and lists one entry per CDR3 protein. The sample lists around 190,000 distinct CDR3 sequences, approximately 28% occurring once. No antigen is known for these receptors. Input material: blood. Source of these receptors: a girl aged 2 to 17 with multiple sclerosis.

At least ten counts were recorded for this clonotype. This sequence joins TRBV6-5 and TRBJ2-3, with TRBD1 matching over 9 bases. The ends lost 6 bases at V and 2 bases at J; junction bases unmatched: 15. The germline gives CDR1 MNHEY, CDR2 SVGAGI. CDR3 length: 18 residues. CDR3 amino acids: CASSPGTGTPVLTDTQYF. CDR3 nucleotide sequence: TGTGCCAGCAGCCCTGGGACAGGGACCCCAGTCCTCACAGATACGCAGTATTTT.

The chain recombines TRBV2 with TRBJ2-7; D gene unclear. This CDR3 is built from 12 residues. The V gene lost 7 bases and the J gene lost 3 bases, with 10 bases spanning the gap. CDR1 is SNHLY and CDR2 is FYNNEI in the germline V gene. CDR3 in amino acids: CASNRGDYEQYF. DNA for the CDR3: TGTGCCAGCAATCGCGGAGACTACGAGCAGTACTTC.

The table lists this clonotype with a few counts. This may stem from a read error, because a much larger clone lies one nucleotide away. This chain joins TRBV20-1 and TRBJ2-7, with 7 nucleotides matching TRBD2. The DNA matches TRBJ2-5 better at its end, which makes the J call doubtful. Per germline, CDR1 DFQATT and CDR2 SNEGSKA (reference sequence). The CDR3 consists of 16 residues. CDR3 in amino acids: CSARVPGAGEGETQYF. In nucleotides, the CDR3 is TGCAGTGCTAGGGTCCCGGGCGCGGGGGAAGGAGAGACCCAGTACTTC.

J is TRBJ2-5 and V is TRBV5-1; D may match TRBD1 or TRBD2 (6 bases each). This CDR3 region has 15 residues. With 0 bases removed from V and 7 bases from J, the gap between germline ends came to 16 bases. Germline CDR1 SGHRS, CDR2 YFSETQ. Here the CDR3 DNA reads TGCGCCAGCAGCTTGGCAGGGGTCGGGGAGGTGACCCAGTACTTC. The encoded protein is CASSLAGVGEVTQYF.

CDR3 bases: TGTGCCAGCAGCTCCCACGAAGGAGGCAGCTCCTACAATGAGCAGTTCTTC. The encoded protein is CASSSHEGGSSYNEQFF. The gene calls are TRBV13 and TRBJ2-1, with D perhaps TRBD2 (5 bases). The CDR3 spans 17 residues. Germline CDR1 and CDR2: PRHDT and FYEKMQ (reference sequence). With 4 bases removed from V and 0 bases from J, the gap between germline ends came to 16 bases.

The chain uses TRBV10-3 and TRBJ2-1; D is perhaps TRBD1 (5 bases). The V end was cut by 3 bases, the J end by 7 bases, with 7 bases between. This CDR3 contains 12 residues. Germline V lookup: CDR1 ENHRY, CDR2 SYGVKD. The CDR3 spells CAISEGDNEQFF. DNA for the CDR3: TGTGCCATCAGTGAAGGGGATAATGAGCAGTTCTTC.

This clonotype was seen repeatedly, ten times or more. V and J are TRBV7-2 and TRBJ2-7, with 12 bases matching TRBD2. With 2 bases clipped from V and 6 bases from J, the junction kept 11 bases outside the gene matches. The CDR3 has 17 residues. Germline V gene data show CDR1 as SGHTA and CDR2 as FQGNSA. CDR3 region: CASSLSSGGASYSEQYF. For the CDR3, the DNA is TGTGCCAGCAGCTTATCTAGCGGGGGGGCGTCTTACTCCGAGCAGTACTTC.

The chain joins TRBV29-1 to TRBJ2-7; 10 nucleotides agree with TRBD1. The V segment lost 1 base and the J segment 0 bases; nucleotides outside the gene matches: 6. This CDR3 has 16 amino acids. Germline CDR1 SQVTM, CDR2 ANQGSEA. As DNA, the CDR3 is TGCAGCGTTGAAGTTCCAAGGACAGGGGGCTCCTACGAGCAGTACTTC. Residues: CSVEVPRTGGSYEQYF.

This clonotype was seen many times. V is TRBV24-1 and J is TRBJ1-5; D unclear. The CDR3 length is 15 residues. V lost 1 base and J 3 bases, leaving 9 bases between the germline ends. Germline V gene sequence: CDR1 KGHDR, CDR2 SFDVKD. For the CDR3, the DNA is TGTGCCACCAGTGATTTCGGACCGCCCAATCAGCCCCAGCATTTT. Its protein is CATSDFGPPNQPQHF.

This rearrangement joins TRBV20-1 to TRBJ1-6; maybe TRBD1 (6 bases). The germline CDR1 and CDR2 sequences are DFQATT and SNEGSKA (reference sequence). V was pared by 5 bases and J by 0 bases, with 20 bases between. This CDR3 comprises 18 residues. CDR3 sequence: CSAPSGAGWSSYNSPLHF. For the CDR3, the DNA is TGCAGTGCTCCCTCAGGGGCAGGGTGGAGCTCCTATAATTCACCCCTCCACTTT.

At least ten counts were recorded for this clonotype. The V gene is TRBV11-2, the J gene TRBJ2-5; 8 bases are shared with TRBD1. Germline CDR1 SGHAT, CDR2 FQNNGV. J gave up 5 bases and V 3 bases, and 8 bases lay outside the gene matches. The CDR3 is 15 residues long. CDR3 loop: CASSFSGGEGETQYF. CDR3 in DNA: TGTGCCAGCAGCTTTTCAGGGGGCGAGGGGGAGACCCAGTACTTC.

A remark on this clonotype: This may come from a read error, since a much larger clone is one base off. J is TRBJ2-1 and V is TRBV15, with D maybe TRBD2 (5 bases). The J call may be in error: the DNA end matches TRBJ2-7 better. The CDR3 spans 16 residues. Germline CDR1 and CDR2: LNHNV and YYDKDF (reference sequence). This CDR3 reads CATSRVSGLPYNEQYF. The CDR3 nucleotides are TGTGCCACCAGCAGAGTATCGGGGTTACCCTACAATGAGCAGTACTTC.

The chain carries TRBV29-1 and TRBJ1-1; D is undetermined. Germline loops: CDR1 SQVTM, CDR2 ANQGSEA. V lost 7 bases to trimming and J lost 1 base, with 4 bases between them. This CDR3 is 10 amino acids long. CDR3 in DNA: TGCAGCGCCAAGAACACTGAAGCTTTCTTT. This translates into CSAKNTEAFF.

In regard to this clonotype: This may come from a read error, since a much larger clone is one base off. The genes are TRBV6-1 and TRBJ1-2; no clear D. Germline V lookup: CDR1 MNHNS, CDR2 SASEGT. The CDR3 contains 13 residues. The V end was cut by 2 bases, the J end by 4 bases, with 8 bases between. The CDR3 is CASSETAGYGYTF. CDR3 DNA: TGTGCCAGCAGTGAAACGGCTGGCTATGGCTACACCTTC.

This clonotype was counted many times. The gene calls are TRBV12-3 or TRBV12-4 and TRBJ2-7; 9 bases map to TRBD2. V was pared by 5 bases and J by 4 bases, with 9 bases of the junction left unmatched. This CDR3 is built from 15 residues. The chain's CDR3 is CASSPRLAGRYEQYF. The CDR3 DNA reads as TGTGCCAGCAGTCCCCGGCTAGCGGGAAGGTACGAGCAGTACTTC.

Comment on this clonotype: With a much larger clone just one base away, this may be a read error. J is TRBJ2-6 and V is TRBV6-5; the D call may be TRBD1 or TRBD2 (6 bases each). The CDR3 loop spans 14 amino acids. CDR1 and CDR2 from the germline V gene are MNHEY and SVGAGI. CDR3 residues: CASSYSSGANVRTF. The CDR3 region has the DNA TGTGCCAGCAGTTACTCGTCGGGGGCCAACGTCCGGACTTTC.

The chain recombines TRBV30 with TRBJ2-5, with D perhaps assigned TRBD1 or TRBD2 (5 bases each). Trimming removed 3 bases from V and 5 bases from J, with 19 bases in between. The germline gives CDR1 GTSNPN, CDR2 SVGIG (reference sequence). CDR3 size: 15 residues. The CDR3 DNA reads as TGTGCCTGGAGAGAGGGACGGTCGGCAAGTGAGACCCAGTACTTC. This gives the protein CAWREGRSASETQYF. Full variable domain (remainder filled in from reference TRBV30 and TRBJ2-5): SQTIHQWPATLVQPVGSPLSLECTVEGTSNPNLYWYRQAAGRGLQLLFYSVGIGQISSEVPQNLSASRPQDRQFILSSKKLLLSDSGFYLCAWREGRSASETQYFGPGTRLLVL.

This clonotype was detected only a few times. V is TRBV20-1 and J is TRBJ1-1; TRBD1 matches 7 bases. The CDR3 has 14 residues. V shed 4 bases and J 0 bases; nucleotides not matched to a gene: 5. Germline V CDR1 and CDR2: DFQATT, SNEGSKA (reference sequence). The CDR3 DNA reads as TGCAGTGCTACCAGGGGACAGCTGAACACTGAAGCTTTCTTT. Amino acids: CSATRGQLNTEAFF.

This clonotype was counted many times. V is TRBV5-1 and J is TRBJ2-3; possible D gene TRBD2, 5 bases. This CDR3 has 15 amino acids. Per germline, CDR1 SGHRS and CDR2 YFSETQ. V was shortened by 0 bases and J by 6 bases, with 14 bases between the two germline ends. The CDR3 nucleotides are TGCGCCAGCAGCTTGGTCCGAGGGAGTTCGGATACGCAGTATTTT. As protein: CASSLVRGSSDTQYF.

The genes are TRBV5-4 and TRBJ2-1, with 8 bases matching TRBD2. Trimming at V came to 6 bases and at J to 0 bases, leaving 8 bases not matched to a gene. CDR1 and CDR2 (germline): SGHNT, YYREEE (reference sequence). CDR3 length equals 16 residues. CDR3 in amino acids: CASTPAGASSYNEQFF. In nucleotides, the CDR3 is TGTGCCAGCACCCCAGCGGGGGCCAGCTCCTACAATGAGCAGTTCTTC.

With respect to this clonotype: A much larger clone lies a single base off, so this may be a read error. The chain joins TRBV6-5 to TRBJ2-1, with D possibly being TRBD2 (5 bases). This CDR3 is 13 amino acids long. V lost 6 bases, J lost 2 bases, and 8 bases lay in between. Germline loops: CDR1 MNHEY, CDR2 SVGAGI. The CDR3 DNA follows: TGTGCCAGCAGGCGGGTCACCTACAATGAGCAGTTCTTC. Its protein product is CASRRVTYNEQFF.

The chain has TRBV7-9 and TRBJ2-7; TRBD1 might be the D (5 bases). Trimming stripped 4 bases from V and 10 bases from J, with 20 bases between. The germline V gene encodes CDR1 SEHNR and CDR2 FQNEAQ (reference sequence). The CDR3 has 14 amino acids. CDR3 sequence reads: CASSSAWEQETQYV. CDR3 nucleotides: TGTGCCAGCAGCTCAGCTTGGGAACAGGAGACCCAGTACGTC.

The table lists this clonotype with many counts. V usage is TRBV6-1 and J usage is TRBJ2-5; D ambiguous. Germline-derived CDR1 and CDR2 are MNHNS and SASEGT. Trimming stripped 2 bases from V and 5 bases from J, with 6 bases between. This CDR3 contains 12 residues. The CDR3 DNA reads as TGTGCCAGCAGTGAATTGGGTGAGACCCAGTACTTC. It codes for CASSELGETQYF.

Remarks on this clonotype: A read error may explain this, as a much larger clone is one base away. The chain has TRBV7-9 and TRBJ2-7, with D possibly matching TRBD2 (6 bases). Judging by the DNA end, TRBJ2-4 fits better; the J call may be wrong. CDR1 is SEHNR and CDR2 is FQNEAQ in the germline V gene (reference sequence). The CDR3 runs 18 residues. The CDR3 DNA reads TGTGCCAGCAGCTTAGCAAGAGGACGGGGAGGAATCGAAACCATTCAGTACTTC. Translated, it gives CASSLARGRGGIETIQYF.

This clonotype was detected a few times. The V gene is TRBV2, the J gene TRBJ2-3; tentative D call: TRBD1 (6 bases). Germline values: CDR1 SNHLY, CDR2 FYNNEI. The V end was cut by 2 bases, the J end by 2 bases, with 14 bases between. This CDR3 spans 16 amino acids. The CDR3 protein is CASSESDSSYTDTQYF. The DNA of the CDR3 is TGTGCCAGCAGTGAATCGGACAGCAGTTACACAGATACGCAGTATTTT. Full variable domain (rest looked up from reference TRBV2 and TRBJ2-3): EPEVTQTPSHQVTQMGQEVILRCVPISNHLYFYWYRQILGQKVEFLVSFYNNEISEKSEIFDDQFSVERPDGSNFTLKIRSTKLEDSAMYFCASSESDSSYTDTQYFGPGTRLTVL.

The CDR3, as DNA: TGTGCCAGCAGCTCAGACGGACCCGAGGAGACCCAGTACTTC. Translation: CASSSDGPEETQYF. The chain combines TRBV11-3 with TRBJ2-7; D not certain. Matching the DNA end better, TRBJ2-5 makes the J call doubtful. Germline assignment: CDR1 SGHNT and CDR2 YENEEA. This CDR3 region has 14 residues.